The text below deals with one T cell receptor beta chain. Its cognate antigen is unknown. The source of the sample is a study of T cell repertoires in cytomegalovirus infection. Study-level information: Selected CMV epitopes included recently identified HLA-C-restricted ones as well as well-studied HLA-B-restricted ones.

Findings of the study overall: The study found HLA-C-restricted CMV-specific TCR beta clonotypes dominating the ex vivo response.

This CDR3 comprises 13 residues. Trimming took 0 bases from V and 10 from J, leaving 8 bases between them. Germline V CDR1 and CDR2: SGHNT, YYREEE (reference sequence). One entry per CDR3 protein, called by TCRdb with MiXCR from the reads. The sample lists 800,000 to 950,000 distinct CDR3 sequences; about 30% were seen once. The chain combines TRBV5-4 with TRBJ1-6; D uncertain. The source is a human donor in good health (CMV status not recorded). Some clones in this sample may be carry-over from other donors' samples. Sequenced here: cultured CD8+ T cells from PBMCs, sampled from culture after CMV antigen stimulation. The CDR3 region is CASSLATPSPLHF. CDR3 DNA sequence: TGTGCCAGCAGCTTGGCCACCCCCTCACCCCTCCACTTT. Full variable domain (remainder filled in from reference TRBV5-4 and TRBJ1-6): ETGVTQSPTHLIKTRGQQVTLRCSSQSGHNTVSWYQQALGQGPQFIFQYYREEENGRGNFPPRFSGLQFPNYSSELNVNALELDDSALYLCASSLATPSPLHFGNGTRLTVT.